The rows below give T cell receptor beta chains drawn from one sample of a study of T-cell reconstitution after alpha-beta-depleted transplantation in children. TCRdb reprocessed the PCR reads with MiXCR, giving one entry per CDR3 protein. The sample shows approximately 80,000 distinct CDR3 sequences, around 14% of them seen only once. Here the sequenced sample was PBMCs, mostly from graft donor cells, taken 180 days after TCRalphabeta/CD19-depleted stem cell transplant. These receptors were collected from a male patient aged 2 to 10 who had a stem cell transplant for acute lymphoblastic leukemia, so the T cells may come from the graft donor. The CDR3 runs from the conserved cysteine through the conserved F or W. D genes are given only for firm matches. Clone sizes are given selectively: once, few, many, or a class where the clone is expanded.

TRBV3-1	.	.	TRBJ2-3	TGTGCCAGCAGCCTGCTGGGGCCAGATACGCAGTATTTT	CASSLLGPDTQYF
TRBV7-9	TRBD2	many	TRBJ2-3	TGTGCCAGCAGTTTCCCAGAGCGGGAGAGCACAGATACGCAGTATTTT	CASSFPERESTDTQYF
TRBV5-1	TRBD1	few	TRBJ2-7	TGCGCCAGCAGCGGACAGGGAACCTACGAGCAGTACTTC	CASSGQGTYEQYF
TRBV29-1	.	many	TRBJ2-1	TGCAGCTTGGGGGCGGGAGCCACCTACAATGAGCAGTTCTTC	CSLGAGATYNEQFF
TRBV20-1	.	.	TRBJ1-2	TGCAGCGGAGGGGAGGGAATGGGGTACTATGGCTACACCTTC	CSGGEGMGYYGYTF
TRBV5-1	.	.	TRBJ1-2	TGCGCCAGCAGCTTGCTGGGCGACTATGGCTACACCTTC	CASSLLGDYGYTF
TRBV20-1	TRBD1	many	TRBJ1-1	TGCAGTGCTAGGGGACAGGGGCCTGAAGCTTTCTTT	CSARGQGPEAFF
TRBV2	.	few	TRBJ2-3	TGTGCCAGCAACCGGGACCTCACAGATACGCAGTATTTT	CASNRDLTDTQYF
TRBV5-6	.	few	TRBJ2-5	TGTGCCAGCAGCTTGTTACAGGGAGTGGAGACCCAGTACTTC	CASSLLQGVETQYF
TRBV5-1	TRBD2	many	TRBJ2-7	TGCGCCAGCAGCTTTGTGACTAGCGGGAGGGGCCACGAGCAGTACTTC	CASSFVTSGRGHEQYF
TRBV20-1	.	few	TRBJ1-1	TGCAGTGCTCCTCCGAGGGGGAAGGCTGAAGCTTTCTTT	CSAPPRGKAEAFF
TRBV5-1	.	.	TRBJ2-7	TGCGCCAGCAGCTTGAAGAACAACTACGAGCAGTACTTC	CASSLKNNYEQYF
TRBV27	TRBD2	.	TRBJ2-5	TGTGCCAGCCGAGCGGGAGGAAAGGGAGAGACCCAGTACTTC	CASRAGGKGETQYF
TRBV20-1	TRBD2	.	TRBJ2-1	TGCAGTGCTTCCCTAGCGGGGAGGGCCTACAATGAGCAGTTCTTC	CSASLAGRAYNEQFF
TRBV5-1	.	.	TRBJ2-5	TGCGCCAGCAGGCAGGAGGAGACCCAGTACTTC	CASRQEETQYF
TRBV20-1	TRBD1	many	TRBJ2-7	TGCAGTGCTAGAGATGGGGGACAGGGTTTCCACGAGCAGTACTTC	CSARDGGQGFHEQYF
TRBV6-6	.	.	TRBJ1-2	TGTGCCATCCTCAGGGTTTTCTATGGCTACACCTTC	CAILRVFYGYTF
TRBV12-5	.	few	TRBJ1-1	TGTGCTAGTGGTTTGGGGGGTAAGGGCACTGAAGCTTTCTTT	CASGLGGKGTEAFF
TRBV28	TRBD1	.	TRBJ2-5	TGTGCCAGCCGGACAGGGGGCCGAGAGACCCAGTACTTC	CASRTGGRETQYF
TRBV28	TRBD1	few	TRBJ1-6	TGTGCCAGCAGGGGACAGGGGTATTCACCCCTCCACTTT	CASRGQGYSPLHF
TRBV5-1	.	.	TRBJ2-7	TGCGCCAGCAGCCTCCGGGACAGGGAGGCTAGCGGGAGCTACGAGCAGTACTTC	CASSLRDREASGSYEQYF
TRBV5-1	TRBD1	few	TRBJ1-5	TGCGCCAGCAGCGAGACAGGGGGCAATCAGCCCCAGCATTTT	CASSETGGNQPQHF
TRBV5-6	.	.	TRBJ1-2	TGTGCCAGCAGCTTGGTAGGCAATTCTGGCTACACCTTC	CASSLVGNSGYTF
TRBV19	.	few	TRBJ2-2	TGTGCCAGTAGCACAAACACCGGGGAGCTGTTTTTT	CASSTNTGELFF
TRBV4-3	.	many	TRBJ2-3	TGCGCCAGCAGCCAAGAAGGCCTAGCAGATACGCAGTATTTT	CASSQEGLADTQYF
TRBV5-1	.	few	TRBJ1-1	TGCGCCAGCAGGTCATTAGGTGAGGGAAGGACTGAAGCTTTCTTT	CASRSLGEGRTEAFF
TRBV7-2	TRBD2	few	TRBJ2-1	TGTGCCAGCAGCTTAGGGTGGGGGGGGTACAATGAGCAGTTCTTC	CASSLGWGGYNEQFF
TRBV3-1	TRBD1	few	TRBJ2-1	TGTGCCAGCAGCCAAGTAGGCAGGGGGCGCGACAATGAGCAGTTCTTC	CASSQVGRGRDNEQFF
TRBV20-1	TRBD1	many	TRBJ2-7	TGCAGTGCTAGGACCGGGACAGGGTGGGGGTACGAGCAGTACTTC	CSARTGTGWGYEQYF
TRBV4-3	.	few	TRBJ2-5	TGCGCCAGCAGCCAAGAGATTCGCAGGGGGGTAGAGACCCAGTACTTC	CASSQEIRRGVETQYF
TRBV5-1	.	.	TRBJ1-1	TGCGCCAGCAGCTTAGGAGAAGGAGCTTTCTTT	CASSLGEGAFF
TRBV12-3/TRBV12-4	.	.	TRBJ1-6	TGTGCCAGCAGCTTAAGACAGACCGGCTATAATTCACCCCTCCACTTT	CASSLRQTGYNSPLHF
TRBV18	.	few	TRBJ2-5	TGTGCCAGCTCAAACTGGTCGGAACGGGAGACCCAGTACTTC	CASSNWSERETQYF
TRBV11-2	TRBD1	few	TRBJ1-2	TGTGCCAGCAGCTTTACAGGGGTTGGAGCTAACTATGGCTACACCTTC	CASSFTGVGANYGYTF
TRBV20-1	.	few	TRBJ2-7	TGCAGTGTCCGCATGGGTTACGAGCAGTACTTC	CSVRMGYEQYF
TRBV20-1	TRBD2	many	TRBJ2-3	TGCAGTGCTAGCGGGAGGCCTAGCACAGATACGCAGTATTTT	CSASGRPSTDTQYF
TRBV9	.	.	TRBJ2-3	TGTGCCAGCAGCGAGGAACAGGGAGCTTCTACAGATACGCAGTATTTT	CASSEEQGASTDTQYF
TRBV7-6	TRBD1	many	TRBJ2-7	TGTGCCAGCAGCTACAGGGGGCAGGGCGGGACCCCCTACGAGCAGTACTTC	CASSYRGQGGTPYEQYF